This T cell receptor (beta chain) was documented in a study of long-term antiretroviral therapy in people with HIV (dated by TCRdb to 2022 to 2024). Concerning the study at large: The earliest samples were collected about a decade before the 2015 WHO recommendation for immediate ART, when ART was typically delayed until CD4 counts fell. No cross-contamination during QIAcube processing was seen in test extractions of a monoclonal T-cell line run alongside roughly 30 polyclonal samples. From some 33 adults with confirmed HIV infection, the cohort provided 150 to 200 cryopreserved PBMC samples, gathered serially across a mean of around 6 years (range 1-12). Among the approximately 32 participants with HIV, eleven were female. Whether ART initiation and durable HIV suppression were associated with changes in peripheral blood TRB repertoire composition and diversity was tested in a retrospective serial study.

Remarks on this clone: Its antigen is not yet known. Base qualities are not provided; no much larger clone lies one nucleotide away.

On the study overall, not on this receptor specifically: CDR3 length ranges in HIV repertoires were narrower than in controls, and network structure suggested an antigen-experienced repertoire with only a slight naive shift after ART. Starting ART was linked to a significant rise in TRB diversity, yet even with long-term ART the diversity remained significantly lower than in transplant donor controls. Samples dated from the mid-2000s to the late 2010s, and the ART regimens used may be less effective than current ones. Limited PBMC availability meant only the TCR beta chain was sequenced, without alpha chain pairing. Expanded TRB clones identified before ART initiation dominated the repertoire at all time points, although this dominance fluctuated and declined in many PLHIV after ART. No data were available on ART adherence, viral resistance or therapy changes, limiting inferences about post-ART repertoire changes. Because cell numbers in pre-ART samples were limited, unsorted PBMC were profiled instead of sorted CD4+ and CD8+ T cells.

The germline V gene encodes CDR1 SEHNR and CDR2 FQNEAQ (reference sequence). V lost 5 bases and J lost 8 bases; the stretch between them is 12 bases long. Taken from cysteine to phenylalanine, the CDR3 has 12 residues. Only the CDR3 region is kept as DNA, spanning 36 bases read in frame from base 1. Inclusion was restricted to participants for whom at least one PBMC sample before ART initiation and at least two post-ART samples were available. Every participant with HIV received treatment in the United States of America. Before DNA extraction, cryopreserved samples of 1-10 million PBMC were thawed and washed. At the time of the earliest PBMC sample, participants with HIV were aged between about 20 and 54 years. Per participant, PBMC samples came from 1-4 timepoints prior to ART initiation and 2-8 timepoints following ART initiation, for a median of 7 samples. For every participant, serial HIV viral load, CD4+ T-cell count, ART history and demographic data were obtained. Genomic DNA was extracted from unsorted PBMC with a Qiagen kit on a QIAcube, processed in batches of 12 samples.

The immunoSEQ hsTCRB v3.0 assay was used at survey level resolution to sequence the TRB variable region. The target sequencing depth for TRB was roughly 40,000-50,000 T-cell genomes per sample. TRB libraries were pooled and sequenced on an Illumina MiSeq using a v3 150-cycle kit. The paper's processing steps were these. Repertoire analysis was performed in R inside a reproducible Nextflow workflow that covered QC, data transformation and analysis. LymphoSeq2, an R package for exploring AIRR-Seq data, was used to implement custom analyses. After excluding a few samples that yielded fewer than 5000 total TRB sequences, approximately 170 HIV repertoires remained for analysis. Among the roughly 190 retained HIV repertoires, about 59 were collected before ART initiation and around 130 were collected after ART initiation. Each repertoire was downsampled to 5000 TRB nucleotide sequences, and summary statistics were averaged across 100 downsampling iterations. TRB sequences were retained for analysis only if CDR3 regions of at least seven amino acids were present. A Shannon entropy-derived clonality score and the Gini coefficient were used to measure diversity. In the repertoire networks, any two of the top 5000 CDR3 amino acid sequences were linked whenever the two sequences differed by an edit distance of one. For TRB CDR3 amino acid sequences, antigen specificity groups and MHC restriction were predicted with GLIPH2. To flag known CMV, EBV, HIV or tissue antigen associations, CDR3 amino acid sequences were matched against VDJdb and McPAS-TCR. Pre-ART, post-ART and control groups were compared with Wilcoxon signed-rank tests and Holm-Bonferroni correction. Imported from immuneACCESS, the table was reduced by TCRdb to in-frame sequences with V and J called. These copies leave out some clones; in studies compared against another copy, an unresolved V gene accounts for under half, and the cause of the remainder is not known. For V, J and clone size, that table is used; D and trimming come from the DNA. The sample has more than 25,000 clones on record, 60% to 85% of them singletons. Of the sample, around 10% is held by the ten largest clones.

The source material was unsorted PBMCs, sampled 2.1 years after starting antiretroviral therapy. The chain was built from TRBV7-9 and TRBJ1-1; the D gene cannot be resolved reliably. This clonotype originated in a man aged 30 to 39 with HIV. The CDR3 here reads CASSPADVEAFF. The sequenced DNA is TGTGCCAGCAGCCCGGCGGACGTCGAAGCTTTCTTT.